Given below is one T cell receptor (beta chain) in context. This clonotype was counted many times. The antigen this receptor binds is unknown. No base quality values were provided; no much bigger clone lies one nucleotide off. This sample was included in a study of neurological immune-mediated disorders (dated by TCRdb to about 2019). In the study overall: Of the approximately 34 multiple sclerosis patients, around 30 had relapsing-remitting MS and 3 had secondary progressive MS. The roughly 110 TCR-beta libraries included longitudinal samples, technical triplicates and paired sorted CD4+ and CD8+ T-cell subsets alongside PBMC samples. Using UMI-based sequencing, the study compared peripheral blood TCR-beta repertoires from patients with HTLV-I-associated myelopathy (HAM/TSP), patients with multiple sclerosis, and healthy controls. The cohort was made up of around 70 subjects, consisting of 14 HAM/TSP patients, 35 or so multiple sclerosis patients and around 20 healthy controls.

cDNA was synthesized by template-switch 5'RACE using a primer carrying a 10-nucleotide random unique molecular identifier by which each TCR transcript was tagged. Every sequencing run yielded over 170 million TCR-beta sequences covering 15-18 subjects. The RNeasy kit was used to extract total RNA. Using the KAPA Real-time Library Amplification kit, TCR-beta VDJ regions were amplified with primers for the TCR constant region and the 5'RACE anchor. A first PCR added sample indexes and Illumina adaptors, and a second PCR then raised library yield. After Ampure bead purification, the TCR product of roughly 650 bp was size-selected on a 2% E-gel SizeSelection system. Before pooling, library quality was checked on a Bioanalyzer, concentration was measured with Qubit, and libraries were quantified with the Kapa Library Quantification kit. Libraries were sequenced paired-end 2 x 150 bp on an Illumina HiSeq 2500. To increase sequence diversity, roughly 24-32% phiX was spiked into each library pool. Per the source publication's procedure: The UMI-based MiGEC pipeline processed quality-filtered reads and removed over 75% of raw TCR sequences during error correction. VDJ genes were aligned to IMGT germline references, and clonotypes were defined by unique CDR3 amino acid sequence plus V-J genes. Clonal expansion, Shannon diversity, and CDR3 relatedness (CalcPairwiseDistances, ClusterSamples) were evaluated with VDJtools, and phylogenetic trees were built with CLCbio workbench. Clones with at least 8 unique UMIs were defined as expanded, with this threshold being based on coefficient-of-variation modelling across technical triplicates. TCRdb itself trimmed the public reads at Q25 with fastp, ran MiXCR and retained productive beta chains. Each record represents a unique CDR3 protein, reported with the most common genes and DNA among its rows. What appears here as the V and J calls and clone size reflects TCRdb's work, not the paper's. A total of about 55,000 distinct CDR3 sequences appear in this sample, approximately 3.8% of them only once. The top ten hold 1.5% to 2% of the sample.

For the unsorted PBMC libraries, 2 million PBMCs were stored in RNAlater at -80 degrees C until RNA extraction and were used to generate the libraries. Multiple sclerosis patients were enrolled in a US clinical protocol under which disease progression was evaluated by magnetic resonance imaging. Peripheral blood was subjected to Ficoll-Hypaque density gradient centrifugation to isolate PBMCs, which were then cryopreserved in liquid nitrogen. General findings and caveats noted by the study authors: In phylogenetic analysis, the repertoires of 18 of 34 MS patients grouped into a cluster of related CDR3 sequences, which suggests a possible signature at the repertoire level. No clinical or MRI features were associated with the MS cluster, and the authors said that larger cohorts are needed. The highest TCR clonal expansion was observed in HAM/TSP patients, whereas the lowest was observed in MS patients, even when compared with healthy controls. No identical CDR3 amino acid sequences were found to be shared among expanded clones across subjects, suggesting that TCR-beta repertoires were private in all groups.

Reading from cysteine to phenylalanine, the CDR3 counts 15 amino acids. Solely the CDR3 DNA is kept, with 45 bases framed from the first base. Taken from the germline V gene (reference sequence), the CDR1 and CDR2 loops are MNHEY and SMNVEV. The trim is 2 bases for V and 1 base for J, with a gap of 10 bases between the germline ends. The source is a man aged 30 to 45 with multiple sclerosis. Source material: PBMCs. The chain couples TRBV27 to TRBJ2-3; the D gene is not confidently resolved. The CDR3 protein sequence reads: CASSLTDPRTDTQYF. The nucleotides are TGTGCCAGCAGTTTAACAGATCCGCGCACAGATACGCAGTATTTT.